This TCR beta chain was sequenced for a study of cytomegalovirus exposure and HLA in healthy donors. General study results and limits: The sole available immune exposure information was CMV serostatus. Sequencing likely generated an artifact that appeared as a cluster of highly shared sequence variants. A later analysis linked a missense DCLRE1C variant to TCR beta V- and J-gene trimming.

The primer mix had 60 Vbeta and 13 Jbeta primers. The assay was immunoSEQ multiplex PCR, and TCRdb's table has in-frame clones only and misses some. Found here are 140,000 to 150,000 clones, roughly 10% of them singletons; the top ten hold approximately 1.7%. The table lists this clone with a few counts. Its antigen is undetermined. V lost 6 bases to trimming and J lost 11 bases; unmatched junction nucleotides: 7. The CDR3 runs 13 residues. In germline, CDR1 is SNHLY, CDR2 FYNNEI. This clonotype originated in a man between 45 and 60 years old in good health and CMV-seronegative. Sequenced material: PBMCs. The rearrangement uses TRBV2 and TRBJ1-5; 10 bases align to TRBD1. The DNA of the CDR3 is TGTGCCAGCAGGGACAGGGGGGAAAGGACCCAGCATTTT. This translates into CASRDRGERTQHF.